These 8 T cell receptor beta chains were sequenced from one sample in a study of PD-L1 blockade in urothelial cancer. Time point of the sample: peripheral blood 6 weeks after treatment start. The data were produced by immunoSEQ multiplex PCR, yet TCRdb's version contains in-frame clones alone and is incomplete. The sample contains around 49,000 clones, roughly 82% of which appear only once. This specimen was PBMCs, taken around atezolizumab (anti-PD-L1) treatment. The source is a man in his fifties or sixties with urothelial cancer.

This clone has just one count. The chain couples TRBV18 to TRBJ2-5, with D perhaps matching TRBD2 (5 bases). The germline V gene has CDR1 KGHSH and CDR2 LQKENI. CDR3 size: 13 residues. V was shortened by 7 bases and J by 5 bases, with 14 bases between the two germline ends. The CDR3 spells CASCLGVSETQYF. In nucleotides, the CDR3 is TGTGCCAGCTGTCTCGGGGTTTCGGAGACCCAGTACTTC. Together with reference TRBV18 and TRBJ2-5, the CDR3 gives the full variable domain: NAGVMQNPRHLVRRRGQEARLRCSPMKGHSHVYWYRQLPEEGLKFMVYLQKENIIDESGMPKERFSAEFPKEGPSILRIQQVVRGDSAAYFCASCLGVSETQYFGPGTRLLVL.

The CDR3 coding sequence is TGTGCCAGCAGCACAGGACAGGGGGGGACTAGCGGGCATGAGCAGTTCTTC. Translation gives CASSTGQGGTSGHEQFF. The genes are TRBV21-1 and TRBJ2-1; TRBD2 reflects the table's D call only, with no check against the DNA. TRBV21-1 corresponds to a pseudogene. CDR3 length: 17 amino acids.

V usage is TRBV4-3 and J usage is TRBJ1-1; D is possibly TRBD1 (6 bases). Germline assignment: CDR1 LGHNA and CDR2 YSLEER. The CDR3 extends over 12 amino acids. Trimming removed 1 base from V and 10 bases from J, with 10 bases in between. The CDR3 region has the DNA TGCGCCAGCAGCCAAGGGACAGAGAGAGCTTTCTTT. It yields the protein CASSQGTERAFF.

The chain has TRBV21-1 and TRBJ2-1; the table's D gene call, TRBD2, was not cross checked with the DNA. TRBV21-1 is classified as a pseudogene. CDR3 length: 16 amino acids. CDR3 residues: CARRVSREKAYNEQFF. The CDR3 DNA reads TGTGCCAGACGGGTCTCCCGGGAGAAGGCCTACAATGAGCAGTTCTTC.

This clone was seen a handful of times. As the CDR3 is not closed by the conserved phenylalanine or tryptophan, this likely results from a read error. Because the CDR3's place on the DNA is in doubt, the DNA is left out and the CDR3 is given as listed by TCRdb. The rearrangement uses TRBV15 and TRBJ2-7; the tabulated D call, TRBD1, remains unverified against the DNA. The CDR3 comprises 12 residues, both ends counted. CDR1 LNHNV and CDR2 YYDKDF come from the germline V gene (reference sequence). CDR3: CATSREDGQADI.

This clone occurred once. V usage is TRBV27 and J usage is TRBJ2-7, with TRBD1 matching 8 bases. The V and J ends lost 3 bases and 3 bases, in that order; junction bases with no gene match: 4. This CDR3 contains 14 residues. Per germline, CDR1 MNHEY and CDR2 SMNVEV (reference sequence). The chain's CDR3 is CASSFRGPGYEQYF. In DNA, the CDR3 is TGTGCCAGCAGTTTCAGGGGGCCAGGCTACGAGCAGTACTTC.

Only one count was recorded for this clone. This chain links TRBV4-3 with TRBJ2-4; D is uncertain. V gave up 1 base and J gave up 1 base, with 11 bases separating them. The CDR3 is 16 amino acids. CDR1 and CDR2 (germline): LGHNA, YSLEER. In nucleotides, the CDR3 is TGCGCCAGCAGCCAAGGGCTAGAGGCGGCCAAAAACATTCAGTACTTC. It codes for CASSQGLEAAKNIQYF.

This clone was detected a few times. This chain uses TRBV9 with TRBJ1-3; D call uncertain. The CDR3 is 13 residues long. In germline, CDR1 is SGDLS, CDR2 YYNGEE. Trimming pared 0 bases from V and 4 bases from J, leaving 5 bases between. CDR3 sequence (DNA): TGTGCCAGCAGCGTAGATCTGGGAAACACCATATATTTT. Residues: CASSVDLGNTIYF.